The clone carrying this T cell receptor (beta chain) was seen a few times. The antigen remains unidentified. A single record per CDR3 protein comes from TCRdb applying MiXCR to the PCR reads. Among hundreds of thousands of distinct CDR3 sequences listed, roughly a quarter were seen once. This sample was included in a study of molecular identifiers for immune sequencing clone quantification. Findings of the study overall: Effector cells kept over 99% of their molecules in clones above 20 RNA copies, while naive cells kept under 1% there.

Trimming took off 8 bases at V and 8 bases at J, with 9 bases between the two ends. CDR1 and CDR2 (germline): WNHNN, SYGVQD (reference sequence). This CDR3 has 11 residues. The chain joins TRBV10-1 to TRBJ1-4; no clear D gene. This clonotype originated in a human donor in good health. Some libraries in this study had Jurkat cell RNA spiked in. The sample taken for sequencing was naive CD8+ T cells from blood, with Jurkat cell RNA spiked in. Subset indicated: FACS-sorted CD8+CD4-CCR7+CD45RA+ naive T cells. In nucleotides, the CDR3 is TGCGCCAGCGGGAATCGAGAAAAACTGTTTTTT. Its protein product is CASGNREKLFF.